The source of this T cell receptor (beta chain) is a study of blood T cell repertoires in COVID-19 (TCRdb year 2020). In the study overall: Samples from collaborators originated in the United States, Italy and Spain and spanned both the acute and convalescent phases of COVID-19. The prospective study material was composed of cDNA or gDNA derived from T cells, B-cell-depleted T cells, or PBMCs. Deeply sampled blood TCRbeta repertoires from subjects exposed to, actively infected with, or recovered from COVID-19 were included in the dataset. The repertoires were made available in a free public database intended to serve as a resource for research on the immune response to SARS-CoV-2. The samples were drawn from two sources: the first 160 participants of the ongoing ImmuneRACE study, and 1,000 to 1,500 subjects contributed by 6 global collaborators. Nearly every sample came with metadata listing a de-identified subject ID, COVID-19 status, age in years and sex. Where available, HLA class I and class II types were obtained from metadata supplied by the sample provider rather than from assay-based typing. Study-wide conclusions, independent of this receptor: The amount of clinical and demographic metadata varied by source and participant and was provided uncurated.

Here V drops 5 bases and J drops 3 bases, and the junction holds 10 bases not matched to any gene. Counted from cysteine to phenylalanine, this CDR3 has 17 amino acids. Only the CDR3 DNA is retained, 51 bases long and in frame from the first base. In the germline V gene, CDR1 corresponds to MDHEN and CDR2 to SYDVKM. TCRbeta CDR3 regions were amplified from genomic DNA by means of the immunoSEQ Assay, a bias-controlled multiplex PCR. As for the authors' bioinformatics: The number of nucleated cells in each sample was estimated from the amplification of reference gene primers within the assay. To quantify the absolute abundance of each unique TCRbeta CDR3 rearrangement, sequence reads were collapsed and filtered. For each sample, productive Simpson clonality was calculated as the square root of Simpson's diversity index over productive rearrangements. Entries here come from immuneACCESS through TCRdb and include only in-frame sequences with V and J called. Some clones fail to appear in such tables; in the studies checked, an unresolved V gene covers under half of the shortfall, and the cause of the remainder is unknown. Clone size and the V and J calls come from that table; the DNA yielded D and trimming. The sample table lists about 300,000 clones, around nine tenths of them with a count of one. The top ten clonotypes cover less than 3.5% of the sample.

Enrolling through a virtual design, the prospective study's participants ranged in age from roughly 18 to 100 years and lived across roughly 23 United States geographic areas. To assign participants to cohorts, the prospective study relied on clinical history that participants themselves reported in a screening survey and a study questionnaire. Exposed participants had been in contact with someone with a PCR-confirmed or clinician-diagnosed COVID-19 case within 2 weeks of study entry. In the prospective study, whole blood, serum and a nasopharyngeal or oropharyngeal swab were collected from each participant by mobile phlebotomists. Over an approximately 2-month period, participants in the prospective study had the option of providing additional blood draws and questionnaires. Prospective study blood samples were shipped either frozen or at room temperature before DNA extraction. About this clone itself: The antigen it recognizes is unknown. Base qualities are not at hand, and no much larger clone is one base apart.

This receptor was taken from a woman aged 45 to 65 who had been exposed to COVID-19. The V and J genes are TRBV28 and TRBJ1-6; a stretch of 7 junction bases matches TRBD1. The sequenced material came from PBMCs or T cells enriched from blood (not recorded which). Here the CDR3 is given as CASSPLTGPNYNSPLHF. The DNA reads TGTGCCAGCAGTCCCTTGACAGGGCCAAACTATAATTCACCCCTCCACTTT.